This TCR beta chain is drawn from a study of radiotherapy plus CTLA-4 blockade in lung cancer. Study summary: In roughly 19% of patients, objective responses were seen; 30% to 35% had disease control.

Study-wide results and limits: Blood-borne expansion of tumor-derived TCR clones followed radiotherapy plus ipilimumab. Alongside interferon-beta, early blood T cell clone dynamics were reportedly the best predictor of response.

CDR1 and CDR2 (germline): SNHLY, FYNNEI. The length of the CDR3 is 16 residues. Trimming stripped 1 base from V and 4 bases from J, with 13 bases between. To note about this clone: Its antigen is not known.

The protocol was immunoSEQ multiplex PCR, while the TCRdb copy is restricted to in-frame clones and leaves out a portion. The table lists 30,000 to 40,000 clones, roughly 70% of them singletons. The chain couples TRBV2 to TRBJ1-4; weak D call: TRBD1 (5 bases). The receptor was derived from a human donor with non-small cell lung cancer whose response to radiotherapy plus ipilimumab could not be evaluated. The sample was peripheral blood, taken from a patient treated with radiotherapy plus ipilimumab. The CDR3 nucleotides are TGTGCCAGCAGTGAAGGTTGGGGGGGAAGTAATGAAAAACTGTTTTTT. Residues: CASSEGWGGSNEKLFF.